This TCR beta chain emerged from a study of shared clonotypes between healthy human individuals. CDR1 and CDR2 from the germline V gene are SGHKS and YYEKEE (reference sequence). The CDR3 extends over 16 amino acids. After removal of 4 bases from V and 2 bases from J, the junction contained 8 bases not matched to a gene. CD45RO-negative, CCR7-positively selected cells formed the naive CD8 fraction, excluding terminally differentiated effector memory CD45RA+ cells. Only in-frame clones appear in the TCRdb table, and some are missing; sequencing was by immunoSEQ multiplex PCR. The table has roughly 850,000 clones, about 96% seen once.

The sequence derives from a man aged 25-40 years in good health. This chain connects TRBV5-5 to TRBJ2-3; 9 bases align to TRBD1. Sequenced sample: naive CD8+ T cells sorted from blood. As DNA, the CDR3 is TGTGCCAGCAGCCCGACCGGGACAGGGTACACAGATACGCAGTATTTT. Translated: CASSPTGTGYTDTQYF.